The 10 T cell receptor beta chains below come from one sample, sequenced in a study of blood T cell repertoires in COVID-19. Measured with immunoSEQ multiplex PCR; TCRdb has only the in-frame clones, and not every one. The top ten hold 8.2% of the sample, which has about 70,000 clones, approximately 89% seen once. Specimen: peripheral blood. The source is a man in his fifties or sixties with active COVID-19.

About this clone: One end of the junction does not line up with germline, which may come from a read error. The chain carries TRBV7-9 and TRBJ1-2, with a tentative D call TRBD1 (6 bases). This CDR3 region has 13 residues. Germline V gives CDR1 SEHNR, CDR2 FQNEAQ (reference sequence). CDR3 DNA sequence: TGTGCCAGCAGCCTAAACAGCTTTGGGGGCGCCTCCTTC. This sequence encodes CASSLNSFGGASF.

This chain uses TRBV27 with TRBJ2-7, with TRBD2 matching 12 bases. V shed 5 bases, J shed 6 bases, and the junction held 11 bases outside the gene matches. In germline, CDR1 is MNHEY, CDR2 SMNVEV (reference sequence). The length of the CDR3 is 16 residues. The CDR3 protein is CASSRLAGGRGGEQYF. The CDR3 DNA reads as TGTGCCAGCAGTCGGCTAGCGGGGGGGCGTGGTGGCGAGCAGTACTTC.

The chain uses TRBV9 and TRBJ2-7; 7 bases are a match to TRBD2. Germline-derived CDR1 and CDR2 are SGDLS and YYNGEE. The V segment lost 2 bases and the J segment 3 bases; nucleotides outside the gene matches: 2. CDR3 length: 13 residues. In nucleotides, the CDR3 is TGTGCCAGCAGCGTCGGGGGGAGCTACGAGCAGTACTTC. Translated: CASSVGGSYEQYF.

This sequence joins TRBV7-8 and TRBJ1-1; D remains ambiguous. Germline loops: CDR1 SGHVS, CDR2 FQNEAQ. V was trimmed by 4 bases and J by 0 bases, leaving 6 bases between them. This CDR3 is 13 amino acids long. The CDR3 loop is CASSSQLNTEAFF. The DNA for the CDR3 is TGTGCCAGCAGCTCCCAGTTGAACACTGAAGCTTTCTTT.

The chain uses TRBV21-1 and TRBJ2-3; the D segment call TRBD2 is taken from the table without a DNA check. TRBV21-1 has pseudogene status. The CDR3 covers 16 residues. As DNA, the CDR3 is TGTGCCAGCAGCAAACAATACCGGGGAGGCACAGATACGCAGTATTTT. Translated: CASSKQYRGGTDTQYF.

The chain combines TRBV6-5 with TRBJ1-5; D call uncertain. The CDR3 covers 14 residues. V dropped 3 bases and J dropped 0 bases, with 6 bases sitting between them. The V gene's germline CDR1 is MNHEY and CDR2 SVGAGI. The CDR3: CASSYSYSNQPQHF. The CDR3 region has the DNA TGTGCCAGCAGTTATTCGTATAGCAATCAGCCCCAGCATTTT.

The genes are TRBV6-6 and TRBJ2-1; D might be TRBD1 (5 bases). The CDR3 spans 15 residues. In germline, CDR1 is MNHNY, CDR2 SVGAGI (reference sequence). Trimming removed 0 bases from V and 4 bases from J, with 10 bases in between. The chain's CDR3 is CASSYSQPGYNEQFF. The CDR3 DNA follows: TGTGCCAGCAGTTACTCCCAGCCAGGGTACAATGAGCAGTTCTTC.

The chain has TRBV14 and TRBJ2-1; 13 bases match TRBD2. With V trimmed by 4 bases and J by 3 bases, 3 bases remained unmatched. CDR3 length: 16 residues. CDR1 and CDR2 (germline): SGHDN, FVKESK. CDR3 in amino acids: CASSRTSGGIYNEQFF. The CDR3 nucleotides read TGTGCCAGCAGCCGGACTAGCGGGGGAATCTACAATGAGCAGTTCTTC.

CDR3 in amino acids: CASSERERANEKLFF. In nucleotides, the CDR3 is TGTGCCAGCAGTGAGAGGGAACGGGCTAATGAAAAACTGTTTTTT. The chain employs TRBV25-1 and TRBJ1-4; D remains unclear. V was clipped by 3 bases and J by 3 bases, with 11 bases between them. The CDR3 has 15 residues. Germline loops: CDR1 MGHDK, CDR2 SYGVNS.

The J gene is TRBJ2-6, the V gene TRBV5-1; 8 bases align to TRBD1. Germline trimming cut 4 bases from V and 1 base from J; bases unmatched to any gene: 10. This CDR3 is 18 amino acids long. Germline V gene lookup returns CDR1 SGHRS and CDR2 YFSETQ. The CDR3 loop reads CASSLSGGSLSGANVLTF. CDR3 DNA: TGCGCCAGCAGCCTCTCAGGGGGCTCCCTTTCTGGGGCCAACGTCCTGACTTTC.